A single sample gave rise to the 10 T cell receptor beta chains below, sequenced in a study of T-cell memory formation after mild COVID-19. Via MiXCR, TCRdb re-called the 5' RACE reads, giving one row per CDR3 protein. This repertoire shows under 200,000 distinct CDR3 sequences, around 13% found once; its top ten account for roughly 3.4%. The sequencing input was PBMCs or a T cell subset sorted from them (not recorded which). The source is a man aged 18-30 years who had mild COVID-19 (a few samples of this study predate the infection). Cell type and time point are not known.

This rearrangement joins TRBV29-1 to TRBJ2-7, with 7 bases aligning to TRBD2. Germline trimming cut 6 bases from V and 5 bases from J; bases unmatched to any gene: 13. The CDR3 covers 14 residues. Germline V lookup: CDR1 SQVTM, CDR2 ANQGSEA. The CDR3 nucleotides read TGCAGCGTGGGGCGCGGGGGAGGGTTCAACGAGCAGTACTTC. It yields the protein CSVGRGGGFNEQYF.

As concerns this clonotype: The DNA is omitted, as the CDR3 cannot be located on it reliably, and the CDR3 follows TCRdb's listing. The gene calls are TRBV25-1 and TRBJ1-1; TRBD1, the D gene given by the table, was not confirmed from the DNA. Germline-derived CDR1 and CDR2 are MGHDK and SYGVNS. The CDR3 is 12 residues long, ends included. CDR3 sequence reads: CASSEWGTGALF.

The V and J genes are TRBV10-3 and TRBJ2-5; 9 positions agree with TRBD2. V was pared by 5 bases and J by 2 bases, with 6 bases of the junction left unmatched. Germline CDR1 is ENHRY and CDR2 is SYGVKD. The CDR3 consists of 15 residues. The CDR3 loop is CAISFLAGDQETQYF. CDR3 in DNA: TGTGCCATCAGTTTTTTAGCGGGGGATCAAGAGACCCAGTACTTC.

The chain couples TRBV20-1 to TRBJ1-5; 7 positions agree with TRBD1. Trimming removed 0 bases from V and 7 bases from J; junction bases left unmatched: 6. The V gene's germline CDR1 is DFQATT and CDR2 SNEGSKA (reference sequence). The CDR3 totals 14 residues. CDR3 protein: CSARDPTGEQPQHF. CDR3 DNA: TGCAGTGCTAGAGATCCTACAGGGGAGCAGCCCCAGCATTTT.

Regarding this clonotype: With a much larger clone just one base away, this may be a read error. The V and J genes are TRBV15 and TRBJ2-5; TRBD2 is a possible D gene (5 bases). The V end lost 8 bases, the J end lost 5 bases, and 15 bases lay between the germline ends. The CDR3 has 13 residues. Germline V CDR1 and CDR2: LNHNV, YYDKDF (reference sequence). CDR3 region: CATGGHSRETQYF. CDR3 coding DNA: TGTGCCACCGGAGGCCACTCCCGGGAGACCCAGTACTTC.

The chain uses TRBV4-2 and TRBJ2-5; 9 bases match TRBD2. With V trimmed by 1 base and J by 1 base, 7 bases remained unmatched. This CDR3 is 17 amino acids long. Per germline, CDR1 LGHNA and CDR2 YNFKEQ. Here the CDR3 DNA reads TGTGCCAGCAGCCAAGGGGGGGCTAGCGGGGTCCAAGAGACCCAGTACTTC. Encoded protein: CASSQGGASGVQETQYF.

Many counts were recorded for this clonotype. The chain is built from TRBV7-6 and TRBJ2-2, with D tentatively TRBD1 or TRBD2 (6 bases each). V dropped 5 bases and J dropped 1 base, with 20 bases sitting between them. From germline, CDR1 is SGHVS and CDR2 FNYEAQ. This CDR3 is built from 18 residues. This CDR3 is CASSPEGPGALNTGELFF. CDR3 DNA sequence: TGTGCCAGCAGCCCGGAGGGGCCAGGGGCACTGAACACCGGGGAGCTGTTTTTT.

The V call is TRBV7-2, the J call TRBJ1-2; no reliable D call. This CDR3 has 14 amino acids. Germline values: CDR1 SGHTA, CDR2 FQGNSA. V lost 5 bases and J 0 bases, leaving 10 bases between the germline ends. The CDR3 loop reads CASSALLANYGYTF. The CDR3 DNA is TGTGCCAGCAGCGCCCTTCTAGCTAACTATGGCTACACCTTC. Variable domain in full (rest from reference TRBV7-2 and TRBJ1-2): GAGVSQSPSNKVTEKGKDVELRCDPISGHTALYWYRQSLGQGLEFLIYFQGNSAPDKSGLPSDRFSAERTGGSVSTLTIQRTQQEDSAVYLCASSALLANYGYTFGSGTRLTVV.

The CDR3 protein is CATGTAGNTIYF. CDR3 sequence (DNA): TGTGCCACAGGGACAGCAGGAAACACCATATATTTT. The rearrangement links TRBV18 to TRBJ1-3; 7 positions match TRBD1. The CDR3 runs to 12 residues. The germline V gene has CDR1 KGHSH and CDR2 LQKENI. V lost 10 bases, J lost 4 bases, and 4 bases stayed unmatched.

The V and J genes are TRBV18 and TRBJ1-4; tentative D call: TRBD1 (5 bases). V lost 5 bases and J 8 bases, leaving 21 bases between the germline ends. This CDR3 is 16 amino acids long. Germline loops: CDR1 KGHSH, CDR2 LQKENI. CDR3: CASSARADMQEEKLFF. The CDR3 bases are TGTGCCAGCTCAGCCAGGGCGGACATGCAGGAGGAAAAACTGTTTTTT.